These 3 T cell receptor beta chains share one sample of origin, sequenced in a study of T-cell reconstitution after alpha-beta-depleted transplantation in children. Unique molecular identifiers were incorporated during preparation of the TCRbeta library. TCRdb re-called the PCR reads with MiXCR, one entry per CDR3 protein. Among 900,000 or so distinct CDR3 sequences listed, around 15% were seen once. Material: PBMCs, mostly from graft donor cells, obtained 360 days after TCRalphabeta/CD19-depleted stem cell transplant. The receptor set was obtained from a male patient younger than 18 who had a stem cell transplant for acute lymphoblastic leukemia, so the T cells may come from the graft donor.

This rearrangement joins TRBV9 to TRBJ2-1; 11 bases match TRBD2. CDR3 length equals 20 residues. Trimming took 0 bases from V and 1 from J; bases not matched to a gene: 12. Germline values: CDR1 SGDLS, CDR2 YYNGEE. The CDR3 reads CASSVEPELAGASSYNEQFF. The DNA of the CDR3 is TGTGCCAGCAGCGTAGAACCCGAACTAGCGGGAGCTAGTTCCTACAATGAGCAGTTCTTC.

This chain connects TRBV24-1 to TRBJ2-5; no firm D call. The CDR3 runs to 15 residues. The V end lost 0 bases, the J end lost 0 bases, and 7 bases lay between the germline ends. Germline CDR1 KGHDR, CDR2 SFDVKD. CDR3 in DNA: TGTGCCACCAGTGATTTGGGCCCAGACCAAGAGACCCAGTACTTC. Protein: CATSDLGPDQETQYF.

V usage is TRBV6-5 and J usage is TRBJ1-4; D not resolved. Per the germline V gene, CDR1 is MNHEY and CDR2 is SVGAGI. V lost 3 bases, J lost 7 bases, and 12 bases lay in between. The CDR3 is made up of 14 amino acids. CDR3 protein: CASSYSIRGEKLFF. The CDR3 DNA reads as TGTGCCAGCAGTTATTCAATCCGGGGTGAAAAACTGTTTTTT.